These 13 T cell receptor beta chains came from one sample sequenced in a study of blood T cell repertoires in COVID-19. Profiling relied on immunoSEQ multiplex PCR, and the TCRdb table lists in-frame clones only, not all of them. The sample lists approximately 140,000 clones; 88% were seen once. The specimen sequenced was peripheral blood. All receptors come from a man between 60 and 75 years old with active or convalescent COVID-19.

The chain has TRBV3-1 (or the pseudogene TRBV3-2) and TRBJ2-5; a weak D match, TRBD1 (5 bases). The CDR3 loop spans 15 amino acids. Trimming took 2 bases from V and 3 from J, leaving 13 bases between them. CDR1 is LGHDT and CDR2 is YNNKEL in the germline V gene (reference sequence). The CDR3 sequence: CASSQRTTTKETQYF. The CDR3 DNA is TGTGCCAGCAGCCAAAGGACAACTACAAAAGAGACCCAGTACTTC.

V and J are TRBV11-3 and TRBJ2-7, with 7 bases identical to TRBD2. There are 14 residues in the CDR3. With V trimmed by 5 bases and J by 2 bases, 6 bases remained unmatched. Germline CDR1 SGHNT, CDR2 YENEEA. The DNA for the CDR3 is TGTGCCAGCAGCCCCGGACTAGGAGCCTACGAGCAGTACTTC. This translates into CASSPGLGAYEQYF. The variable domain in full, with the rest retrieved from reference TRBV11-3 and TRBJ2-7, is EAGVVQSPRYKIIEKKQPVAFWCNPISGHNTLYWYLQNLGQGPELLIRYENEEAVDDSQLPKDRFSAERLKGVDSTLKIQPAELGDSAVYLCASSPGLGAYEQYFGPGTRLTVT.

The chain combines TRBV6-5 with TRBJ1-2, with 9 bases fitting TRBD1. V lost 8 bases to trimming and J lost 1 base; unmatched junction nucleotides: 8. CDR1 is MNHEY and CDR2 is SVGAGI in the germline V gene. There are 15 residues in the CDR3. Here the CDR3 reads CASRGQGPHNYGYTF. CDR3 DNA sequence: TGTGCCAGCCGGGGACAGGGTCCTCATAACTATGGCTACACCTTC.

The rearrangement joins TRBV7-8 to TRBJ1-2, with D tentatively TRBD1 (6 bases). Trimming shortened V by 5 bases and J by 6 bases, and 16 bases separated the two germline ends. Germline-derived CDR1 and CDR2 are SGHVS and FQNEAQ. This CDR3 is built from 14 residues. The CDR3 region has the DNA TGTGCCAGCAGCCCCCAGTGGGGGCAGAATGGCTACACCTTC. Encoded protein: CASSPQWGQNGYTF.

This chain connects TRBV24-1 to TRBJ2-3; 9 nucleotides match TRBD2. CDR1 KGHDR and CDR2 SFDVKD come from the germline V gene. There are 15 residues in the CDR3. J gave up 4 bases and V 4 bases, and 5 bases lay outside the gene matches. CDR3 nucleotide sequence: TGTGCCACCAGTGACCCACTAGCGGGCCCAGATACGCAGTATTTT. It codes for CATSDPLAGPDTQYF.

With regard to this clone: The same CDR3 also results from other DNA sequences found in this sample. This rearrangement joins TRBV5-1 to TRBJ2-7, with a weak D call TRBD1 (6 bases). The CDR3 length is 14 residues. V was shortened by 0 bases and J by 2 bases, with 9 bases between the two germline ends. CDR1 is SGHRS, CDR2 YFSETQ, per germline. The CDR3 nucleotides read TGCGCCAGCAGCTTGGCCGCAGGGGCCTACGAGCAGTACTTC. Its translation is CASSLAAGAYEQYF.

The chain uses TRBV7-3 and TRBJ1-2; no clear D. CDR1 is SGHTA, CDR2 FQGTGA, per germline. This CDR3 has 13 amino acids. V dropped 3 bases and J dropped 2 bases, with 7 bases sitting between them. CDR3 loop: CASSLQANYGYTF. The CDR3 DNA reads TGTGCCAGCAGCTTGCAGGCGAACTATGGCTACACCTTC.

This CDR3 reads CATSGRTSGSGQETQYF. The CDR3 DNA follows: TGTGCCACCAGTGGACGGACTAGCGGGAGTGGGCAAGAGACCCAGTACTTC. The gene calls are TRBV24-1 and TRBJ2-5; 13 bases fit TRBD2. The V gene's germline CDR1 is KGHDR and CDR2 SFDVKD. The CDR3 length is 17 residues. With V trimmed by 5 bases and J by 2 bases, 7 bases remained unmatched.

The DNA for the CDR3 is TGTGCCAGCAGCTTAAGTCTAGCGGGGCCCTACGAGCAGTACTTC. The encoded protein is CASSLSLAGPYEQYF. The chain is built from TRBV7-9 and TRBJ2-7, with 9 bases that match TRBD2. The CDR3 is made up of 15 amino acids. The J segment lost 2 bases and the V segment lost 2 bases, leaving 4 bases of the junction unmatched. CDR1 is SEHNR, CDR2 FQNEAQ, per germline (reference sequence).

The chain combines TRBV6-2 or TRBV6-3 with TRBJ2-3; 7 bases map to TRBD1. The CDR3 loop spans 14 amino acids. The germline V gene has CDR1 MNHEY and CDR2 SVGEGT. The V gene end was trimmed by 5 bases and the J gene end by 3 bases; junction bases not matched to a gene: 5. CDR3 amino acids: CASSHGTVTDTQYF. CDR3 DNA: TGTGCCAGCAGTCACGGGACAGTGACAGATACGCAGTATTTT.

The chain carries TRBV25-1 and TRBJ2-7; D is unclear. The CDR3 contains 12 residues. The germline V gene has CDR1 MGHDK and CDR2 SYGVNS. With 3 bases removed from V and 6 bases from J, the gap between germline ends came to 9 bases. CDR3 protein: CASSEELGEQYF. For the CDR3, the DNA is TGTGCCAGCAGTGAGGAGTTAGGCGAGCAGTACTTC.

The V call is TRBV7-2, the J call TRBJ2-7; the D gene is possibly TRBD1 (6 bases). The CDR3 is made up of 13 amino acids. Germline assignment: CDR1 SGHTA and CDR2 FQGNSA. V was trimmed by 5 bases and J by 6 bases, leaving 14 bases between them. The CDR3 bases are TGTGCCAGCAGCGTCAACCGGGACACCGAGCAGTACTTC. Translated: CASSVNRDTEQYF.

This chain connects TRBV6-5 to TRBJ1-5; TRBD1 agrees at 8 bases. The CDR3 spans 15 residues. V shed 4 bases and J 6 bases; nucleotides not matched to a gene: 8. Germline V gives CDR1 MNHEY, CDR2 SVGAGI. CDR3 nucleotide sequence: TGTGCCAGCAGTTCCGGGAACAGGGGGTTTCAGCCCCAGCATTTT. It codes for CASSSGNRGFQPQHF.